One sample yielded the 21 T cell receptor beta chains listed below, sequenced in a study of CD8 T cells in ankylosing spondylitis. Each CDR3 protein gets one entry after TCRdb re-called the 5' RACE reads with MiXCR. The sample includes approximately 25,000 distinct CDR3 sequences, approximately 16% of them seen just once. The sample taken for sequencing was blood. Receptors were obtained from a male donor with ankylosing spondylitis or in good health (not recorded which).

The sample holds a few counts of this clonotype. The chain employs TRBV29-1 and TRBJ2-2; D gene unclear. Deletions cut 5 bases from V and 4 bases from J, with 5 bases between. The CDR3 runs 11 residues. The germline V gene has CDR1 SQVTM and CDR2 ANQGSEA. CDR3 DNA sequence: TGCAGCGTTCCGGGCACCGGGGAGCTGTTTTTT. This codes for CSVPGTGELFF.

In this sample, this clonotype turned up many times. The gene calls are TRBV20-1 and TRBJ2-2, with TRBD2 as a possible D gene (6 bases). Germline CDR1 DFQATT, CDR2 SNEGSKA (reference sequence). Trimming stripped 6 bases from V and 4 bases from J, with 18 bases between. The CDR3 loop spans 15 amino acids. The CDR3 sequence: CSAPAPGLRTGELFF. The CDR3 DNA sequence: TGCAGTGCCCCTGCGCCGGGACTCCGCACCGGGGAGCTGTTTTTT.

The V and J genes are TRBV10-3 and TRBJ2-7; either TRBD1 or TRBD2 may fit D (5 bases each). The CDR3 covers 16 residues. The V end was cut by 0 bases, the J end by 2 bases, with 14 bases between. From germline, CDR1 is ENHRY and CDR2 SYGVKD. CDR3: CAISESPGRNAYEQYF. CDR3 nucleotide sequence: TGTGCCATCAGTGAGTCCCCGGGGCGGAACGCCTACGAGCAGTACTTC.

In this sample, this clonotype turned up many times. The rearrangement joins TRBV7-3 to TRBJ2-1; D might be TRBD2 (6 bases). Trimming stripped 0 bases from V and 9 bases from J, with 12 bases between. CDR3 length: 14 amino acids. CDR1 and CDR2 (germline): SGHTA, FQGTGA. CDR3 amino acids: CASSLTPGLVEQFF. The CDR3, as DNA: TGTGCCAGCAGCTTAACCCCGGGACTTGTTGAGCAGTTCTTC.

This clonotype occurred a few times. The rearrangement links TRBV28 to TRBJ2-2; no clear D. CDR1 is MDHEN and CDR2 is SYDVKM in the germline V gene. The CDR3 sequence is 14 residues long. V was pared by 7 bases and J by 0 bases, with 9 bases between. CDR3: CASTPPPNTGELFF. The CDR3 region has the DNA TGTGCCAGCACCCCACCCCCGAACACCGGGGAGCTGTTTTTT. The variable domain in full, completed from reference TRBV28 and TRBJ2-2, reads DVKVTQSSRYLVKRTGEKVFLECVQDMDHENMFWYRQDPGLGLRLIYFSYDVKMKEKGDIPEGYSVSREKKERFSLILESASTNQTSMYLCASTPPPNTGELFFGEGSRLTVL.

This clonotype was recorded many times. The chain joins TRBV5-1 to TRBJ2-3; D tentatively reads TRBD1 or TRBD2 (6 bases each). CDR3 length: 14 amino acids. V was clipped by 4 bases and J by 1 base, with 10 bases between them. Germline-derived CDR1 and CDR2 are SGHRS and YFSETQ. CDR3 loop: CASSGGRGTDTQYF. CDR3 DNA: TGCGCCAGCAGCGGGGGGCGAGGCACAGATACGCAGTATTTT. The full variable domain, in which reference TRBV5-1 and TRBJ2-3 provide the parts outside the CDR3, is KAGVTQTPRYLIKTRGQQVTLSCSPISGHRSVSWYQQTPGQGLQFLFEYFSETQRNKGNFPGRFSGRQFSNSRSEMNVSTLELGDSALYLCASSGGRGTDTQYFGPGTRLTVL.

V gene TRBV9 combines with J gene TRBJ2-2; possibly TRBD2 for D (6 bases). V was shortened by 3 bases and J by 4 bases, with 16 bases between the two germline ends. Germline CDR1 reads SGDLS; CDR2 reads YYNGEE. This CDR3 region has 16 residues. The CDR3 protein is CASSGDGTLLTGELFF. The CDR3 bases are TGTGCCAGCAGCGGAGACGGGACTCTTCTCACCGGGGAGCTGTTTTTT.

In this sample, this clonotype turned up many times. The chain is built from TRBV29-1 and TRBJ2-5; TRBD2 matches 9 bases. Looked up from germline, CDR1 is SQVTM and CDR2 is ANQGSEA. The CDR3 contains 14 residues. The junction had 7 bases not matched to a gene; V was cut back by 4 bases and J by 4 bases. The CDR3 is CSVVGSGRTETQYF. The CDR3 nucleotides read TGCAGCGTTGTGGGTAGCGGGAGAACAGAGACCCAGTACTTC.

The genes are TRBV12-5 and TRBJ2-2; 7 bases are shared with TRBD1. J lost 4 bases, V lost 1 base, and 6 bases had no gene match. This CDR3 is 16 amino acids long. Germline-derived CDR1 and CDR2 are LGHNT and FRNRAP. CDR3 sequence reads: CASGLERGLVTGELFF. Here the CDR3 DNA reads TGTGCTAGTGGTTTGGAGAGGGGGCTGGTCACCGGGGAGCTGTTTTTT. Drawing the rest from reference TRBV12-5 and TRBJ2-2, the complete variable domain is DARVTQTPRHKVTEMGQEVTMRCQPILGHNTVFWYRQTMMQGLELLAYFRNRAPLDDSGMPKDRFSAEMPDATLATLKIQPSEPRDSAVYFCASGLERGLVTGELFFGEGSRLTVL.

The rearrangement uses TRBV6-2 or TRBV6-3 and TRBJ2-5; TRBD1 agrees at 7 bases. Germline loops: CDR1 MNHEY, CDR2 SVGEGT. This CDR3 has 15 residues. Germline trimming cut 6 bases from V and 2 bases from J; bases unmatched to any gene: 9. CDR3 protein: CASSRGQKGQETQYF. CDR3 bases: TGTGCCAGCAGCAGGGGACAGAAGGGACAAGAGACCCAGTACTTC.

The gene calls are TRBV19 and TRBJ2-2; tentatively, D is TRBD1 or TRBD2 (5 bases each). The CDR3 has 15 residues. Germline CDR1 reads LNHDA; CDR2 reads SQIVND (reference sequence). Trimming took 3 bases from V and 4 from J, leaving 12 bases between them. CDR3 sequence (DNA): TGTGCCAGTAGTATGATTACCGGGACCACCGGGGAGCTGTTTTTT. Its protein is CASSMITGTTGELFF. Full variable domain (rest looked up from reference TRBV19 and TRBJ2-2): DGGITQSPKYLFRKEGQNVTLSCEQNLNHDAMYWYRQDPGQGLRLIYYSQIVNDFQKGDIAEGYSVSREKKESFPLTVTSAQKNPTAFYLCASSMITGTTGELFFGEGSRLTVL.

This clonotype came up a few times. CDR3 in amino acids: CASSALYNTGELFF. The CDR3 DNA reads as TGCGCCAGCAGCGCCTTATACAACACCGGGGAGCTGTTTTTT. The gene calls are TRBV5-1 and TRBJ2-2; D not resolved. CDR1 is SGHRS and CDR2 is YFSETQ in the germline V gene. Trimming removed 4 bases at V and 2 bases at J, with 9 bases between. The CDR3 contains 14 residues.

This chain links TRBV29-1 with TRBJ2-2; D not certain. The germline CDR1 and CDR2 sequences are SQVTM and ANQGSEA. Deletions cut 7 bases from V and 0 bases from J, with 12 bases between. This CDR3 region has 14 residues. In DNA, the CDR3 is TGCAGCGCATTGGCCTACTCGAACACCGGGGAGCTGTTTTTT. It yields the protein CSALAYSNTGELFF.

This clonotype was observed at least ten times. The V and J genes are TRBV20-1 and TRBJ1-3; a weak D match, TRBD1 (5 bases). This CDR3 is 15 amino acids long. V dropped 3 bases and J dropped 0 bases, with 12 bases sitting between them. Germline lookup yields CDR1 DFQATT and CDR2 SNEGSKA (reference sequence). CDR3 sequence reads: CSASNSGRSGNTIYF. CDR3 DNA sequence: TGCAGTGCTAGTAATTCGGGGCGCTCTGGAAACACCATATATTTT.

This clonotype showed up many times. The chain uses TRBV20-1 and TRBJ2-7, with TRBD1 matching 7 bases. The germline CDR1 and CDR2 sequences are DFQATT and SNEGSKA (reference sequence). The CDR3 contains 11 residues. With V trimmed by 7 bases and J by 6 bases, 6 bases remained unmatched. CDR3 region: CSVRQGAEQYV. CDR3 bases: TGCAGTGTGCGACAGGGCGCCGAGCAGTACGTC.

The chain recombines TRBV24-1 with TRBJ2-1; 7 bases align to TRBD1. Germline V lookup: CDR1 KGHDR, CDR2 SFDVKD. Trimming cost V 5 bases and J 1 base; bases outside gene matches: 7. This CDR3 has 16 residues. CDR3 in amino acids: CATSALNRGSYNEQFF. CDR3 sequence (DNA): TGTGCCACCAGTGCCCTTAACAGGGGTTCCTACAATGAGCAGTTCTTC.

The table lists this clonotype with a few counts. The chain employs TRBV2 and TRBJ2-1; 8 bases agree with TRBD2. The CDR3 runs 15 residues. With V trimmed by 2 bases and J by 6 bases, 6 bases remained unmatched. Germline-derived CDR1 and CDR2 are SNHLY and FYNNEI. The chain's CDR3 is CASSENGLAGNEQFF. Written as DNA, the CDR3 is TGTGCCAGCAGTGAAAATGGTCTAGCGGGCAATGAGCAGTTCTTC.

This clonotype was seen at least ten times. V gene TRBV27 combines with J gene TRBJ1-6; 9 bases are shared with TRBD1. The CDR3 totals 15 residues. V was clipped by 6 bases and J by 4 bases; unmatched bases: 4. Per the germline V gene, CDR1 is MNHEY and CDR2 is SMNVEV (reference sequence). This chain's CDR3 is CASRRDRVYNSPLHF. The CDR3 coding sequence is TGTGCCAGCAGAAGGGACAGGGTGTATAATTCACCCCTCCACTTT.

J is TRBJ1-1 and V is TRBV12-3 or TRBV12-4; 8 bases line up with TRBD1. Losses at the gene ends were 6 bases for V and 6 bases for J; bases not matched to a gene: 9. The CDR3 has 14 amino acids. CDR3 amino acids: CASSGQGAVAEAFF. In DNA, the CDR3 is TGTGCCAGCAGCGGACAGGGCGCGGTAGCTGAAGCTTTCTTT.

CDR3 sequence (DNA): TGCAGCGTGTCCCGGGAGATCAACAATGAGCAGTTCTTC. Translating it yields CSVSREINNEQFF. The chain is built from TRBV29-1 and TRBJ2-1; TRBD2 is a possible D gene (6 bases). CDR1 SQVTM and CDR2 ANQGSEA come from the germline V gene. The CDR3 is 13 residues long. V was pared by 6 bases and J by 5 bases, with 14 bases between.

This clonotype was found many times. The genes are TRBV14 and TRBJ2-1; 9 positions agree with TRBD2. The CDR3 consists of 15 residues. Trimming took 4 bases from V and 5 from J; bases not matched to a gene: 6. Germline V gene sequence: CDR1 SGHDN, CDR2 FVKESK. CDR3: CASSLREGFHNEQFF. The DNA for the CDR3 is TGTGCCAGCAGCCTGCGGGAGGGCTTCCACAATGAGCAGTTCTTC.